Listed below are T cell receptor beta chains from one sample, sequenced in a study of blood T cell repertoires in COVID-19. The protocol was immunoSEQ multiplex PCR, while the TCRdb copy is restricted to in-frame clones and leaves out a portion. The data show roughly 74,000 clones, 85% to 90% seen once. Input material: peripheral blood. These TCRs come from a woman aged 80 or over with active or convalescent COVID-19. Each CDR3 is given with its conserved first and last residue. The order of the fields is D gene, J gene, CDR3 length, V gene, clone size, CDR3 protein, CDR3 DNA. D genes are given only for firm matches. Only part of the rows carry a size: once, few, many, or a class if the clone is expanded.

>.|TRBJ1-2|14|TRBV4-2|.
CASSQDQQRHGYTF
TGTGCCAGCAGCCAAGACCAACAGCGGCATGGCTACACCTTC
>TRBD1|TRBJ1-6|16|TRBV5-1|.
CASSISGQGINSPLHF
TGCGCCAGCAGCATTTCGGGACAGGGAATAAATTCACCCCTCCACTTT
>TRBD1|TRBJ1-1|16|TRBV7-2|.
CASSLSPGQGRTEAFF
TGTGCCAGCAGCCTTTCACCGGGACAGGGGAGAACTGAAGCTTTCTTT
>.|TRBJ2-3|12|TRBV29-1|.
CSYNPSTDTQYF
TGCAGCTACAATCCTAGCACAGATACGCAGTATTTT
>TRBD2|TRBJ2-7|17|TRBV24-1|.
CATSDGLGTSSAYEQYF
TGTGCCACCAGTGACGGCCTCGGGACTAGCTCCGCCTACGAGCAGTACTTC
>TRBD1|TRBJ1-5|15|TRBV19|.
CATSEQGASNQPQHF
TGTGCCACCTCGGAACAGGGGGCAAGCAATCAGCCCCAGCATTTT
>.|TRBJ1-4|16|TRBV18|.
CASSPGAVSTNEKLFF
TGTGCCAGCTCACCAGGGGCAGTCTCAACTAATGAAAAACTGTTTTTT
>TRBD1|TRBJ2-1|14|TRBV27|.
CASSVDRVRNEQFF
TGTGCCAGCAGTGTGGACAGGGTACGAAATGAGCAGTTCTTC
>TRBD1|TRBJ2-7|14|TRBV27|.
CASSSGTGSREQYF
TGTGCCAGCAGTTCCGGGACAGGGTCACGAGAGCAGTACTTC
>TRBD1|TRBJ1-1|19|TRBV19|once
CASSIDQDRSIWPFTQAFF
TGTGCCAGTAGTATAGATCAGGACAGGAGTATTTGGCCATTCACTCAAGCTTTCTTT
>TRBD1|TRBJ1-1|14|TRBV7-9|.
CASSLGDSLDEAFF
TGTGCCAGCAGCTTAGGGGACAGCCTCGATGAAGCTTTCTTT
>.|TRBJ1-1|13|TRBV19|.
CASSPRQDTEAFF
TGTGCCAGTAGTCCCCGTCAGGACACTGAAGCTTTCTTT
>TRBD2|TRBJ2-1|15|TRBV11-3|.
CASSLRLAGAGEQFF
TGTGCCAGCAGCTTACGGCTAGCGGGGGCGGGTGAGCAGTTCTTC
>.|TRBJ1-5|15|TRBV27|.
CASRLTGYSNQPQHF
TGTGCCAGCAGGTTGACAGGATATAGCAATCAGCCCCAGCATTTT
>TRBD1|TRBJ1-2|15|TRBV19|.
CASSIGDREVHGYTF
TGTGCCAGTAGTATTGGGGACAGGGAGGTTCATGGCTACACCTTC
>TRBD1|TRBJ1-4|14|TRBV5-1|.
CASKTTGVDEKLFF
TGCGCCAGCAAGACGACAGGGGTTGATGAAAAACTGTTTTTT
>TRBD2|TRBJ2-5|13|TRBV25-1|.
CASSIAGQETQYF
TGTGCCAGCAGTATAGCGGGGCAAGAGACCCAGTACTTC
>TRBD1|TRBJ1-3|16|TRBV19|.
CASSFRTGASGNTIYF
TGTGCCAGTAGTTTTCGGACAGGGGCCTCTGGAAACACCATATATTTT
>.|TRBJ1-6|12|TRBV19|.
CASSPRSSPLHF
TGTGCCAGTAGTCCACGCAGTTCACCCCTCCACTTT
>.|TRBJ1-5|16|TRBV27|few
CASTPYGGTSNQPQHF
TGTGCCAGCACCCCCTATGGGGGGACGAGCAATCAGCCCCAGCATTTT
>TRBD1|TRBJ1-6|17|TRBV5-1|once
CASSLGQGGTYNSPLHF
TGCGCCAGCAGCTTGGGACAGGGTGGAACCTATAATTCACCCCTCCACTTT
>TRBD1|TRBJ2-1|15|TRBV5-1|.
CASSLAGQGYNEQFF
TGCGCCAGCAGCTTGGCGGGACAGGGGTACAATGAGCAGTTCTTC
>TRBD2|TRBJ2-1|17|TRBV24-1|.
CATSDRELAGGLREQFF
TGTGCCACCAGTGATAGAGAACTAGCGGGAGGACTTAGAGAGCAGTTCTTC
>.|TRBJ2-3|15|TRBV29-1|.
CSESSTLGGTDTQYF
TGCAGCGAATCCTCAACGCTAGGGGGAACAGATACGCAGTATTTT
>TRBD1|TRBJ1-4|17|TRBV9|once
CASSAGDRGIANEKLFF
TGTGCCAGCAGCGCAGGGGACAGGGGAATAGCTAATGAAAAACTGTTTTTT
>.|TRBJ1-1|15|TRBV4-3|.
CASSQALLGGRRAFF
TGCGCCAGCAGCCAAGCATTACTCGGGGGGCGAAGAGCTTTCTTT
>.|TRBJ2-5|16|TRBV9|.
CASSVGGRGGQETQYF
TGTGCCAGCAGCGTAGGAGGTAGGGGGGGCCAAGAGACCCAGTACTTC
>.|TRBJ1-3|17|TRBV18|.
CASSPTSPRSSGNTIYF
TGTGCCAGCTCACCCACCTCTCCGCGCTCCTCTGGAAACACCATATATTTT
>TRBD1|TRBJ1-6|14|TRBV18|.
CASSLDRASSPLHF
TGTGCCAGCTCCCTTGACAGGGCCAGCTCACCCCTCCACTTT
>.|TRBJ2-4|18|TRBV18|.
CASSPPPGREYAKNIQYF
TGTGCCAGCTCACCTCCTCCAGGGCGAGAGTACGCCAAAAACATTCAGTACTTC
>TRBD2|TRBJ2-3|15|TRBV28|once
CASSASGEGTDTQYF
TGTGCCAGCAGTGCTAGCGGAGAGGGGACAGATACGCAGTATTTT
>TRBD1|TRBJ2-2|15|TRBV7-8|few
CASSLQGADTGELFF
TGTGCCAGCAGCCTACAGGGGGCGGACACCGGGGAGCTGTTTTTT
>TRBD1|TRBJ2-2|15|TRBV3-1/TRBV3-2|.
CASSQRTGVTGELFF
TGTGCCAGCAGCCAACGGACAGGGGTCACCGGGGAGCTGTTTTTT
>.|TRBJ2-3|16|TRBV7-9|once
CASSSMGGRLTDTQYF
TGTGCCAGCAGCTCCATGGGGGGACGCTTAACAGATACGCAGTATTTT
>TRBD1|TRBJ1-2|15|TRBV5-6|once
CASSLRFSTGVDYTF
TGTGCCAGCAGCTTGCGTTTTTCTACAGGGGTCGACTACACCTTC
>.|TRBJ1-1|13|TRBV7-2|.
CASSLVGDTEAFF
TGTGCCAGCAGCTTAGTAGGGGACACTGAAGCTTTCTTT
>.|TRBJ2-2|14|TRBV5-1|.
CASSLGAGTGELFF
TGCGCCAGCAGCTTGGGGGCTGGGACCGGGGAGCTGTTTTTT
>TRBD2|TRBJ2-3|15|TRBV9|.
CASSPYLAVTDTQYF
TGTGCCAGCAGCCCTTATCTAGCGGTCACAGATACGCAGTATTTT
>.|TRBJ1-2|15|TRBV9|.
CASSGRAALGYGYTF
TGTGCCAGCAGCGGCCGAGCGGCGTTAGGCTATGGCTACACCTTC
>.|TRBJ2-1|16|TRBV5-4|.
CASSLEKGTSYNEQFF
TGTGCCAGCAGCTTGGAGAAAGGGACTTCCTACAATGAGCAGTTCTTC
>.|TRBJ2-2|15|TRBV30|.
CAWRETGLDTGELFF
TGTGCCTGGAGGGAAACAGGGCTCGATACCGGGGAGCTGTTTTTT
>.|TRBJ2-5|13|TRBV6-5|.
CASRQSLQETQYF
TGTGCCAGCCGACAGAGCCTCCAAGAGACCCAGTACTTC
>.|TRBJ2-3|13|TRBV9|.
CASSSGGTDTQYF
TGTGCCAGCAGCTCCGGAGGGACAGATACGCAGTATTTT
>TRBD2|TRBJ2-3|15|TRBV5-1|.
CASSPTSGSTDTQYF
TGCGCCAGCAGCCCGACTAGCGGGAGCACAGATACGCAGTATTTT
>.|TRBJ2-2|13|TRBV10-2|.
CASSEGGNGELFF
TGCGCCAGCAGTGAGGGGGGGAACGGGGAGCTGTTTTTT
>.|TRBJ2-1|15|TRBV20-1|.
CSASLNGGDYNEQFF
TGCAGTGCTAGTTTGAATGGCGGGGATTACAATGAGCAGTTCTTC
>TRBD1|TRBJ1-1|14|TRBV12-5|.
CASRDRDTNTEAFF
TGTGCTAGTCGGGACAGGGACACAAACACTGAAGCTTTCTTT
>.|TRBJ2-3|14|TRBV5-1|.
CASSLGQSYDTQYF
TGCGCCAGCAGCTTGGGACAGTCCTACGATACGCAGTATTTT
>.|TRBJ1-1|14|TRBV6-4|.
CASSFIPGDTEAFF
TGTGCCAGCAGCTTCATCCCAGGGGACACTGAAGCTTTCTTT
>TRBD1|TRBJ2-5|13|TRBV6-5|.
CASRTGGGETQYF
TGTGCCAGCAGGACAGGGGGCGGGGAGACCCAGTACTTC
>.|TRBJ2-1|18|TRBV21-1|.
CASSKVCRRARGNNEQFF
TGTGCCAGCAGCAAAGTTTGTCGGAGGGCTAGAGGGAACAATGAGCAGTTCTTC
>.|TRBJ2-5|16|TRBV15|.
CATSRDRGMGQETQYF
TGTGCCACCAGCAGAGATAGGGGGATGGGGCAAGAGACCCAGTACTTC
>TRBD1|TRBJ1-2|16|TRBV19|few
CASSPSTGADTYGYTF
TGTGCCAGTAGTCCATCGACAGGGGCCGATACCTATGGCTACACCTTC
>.|TRBJ1-4|13|TRBV7-2|.
CASSLADWRGLFF
TGTGCCAGCAGCTTAGCTGATTGGCGCGGACTGTTTTTT